The 26 T cell receptor beta chains listed next were all sequenced from one sample in a study of cytomegalovirus exposure and HLA in healthy donors (dated by TCRdb to the late 2010s). Library preparation used the immunoSEQ multiplex PCR assay. For the multiplex PCR, a mixture combining 60 forward primers for TCR Vbeta segments and 13 reverse primers for TCR Jbeta segments was used. TCRdb's version of the immuneACCESS table is confined to in-frame rearrangements and falls short of the full clone set. An unresolved V gene accounts for under half of the shortfall where checked; the remainder is of unknown origin. Recorded for this sample are some 200,000 clones; 75% to 90% of them occurred a single time. The ten largest clones add up to 1% of the sample. The specimen sequenced was PBMCs. The receptors come from a woman aged 18-29 years in good health and CMV-seronegative.

This chain joins TRBV10-3 and TRBJ2-5; 8 bases are a match to TRBD2. Germline V gives CDR1 ENHRY, CDR2 SYGVKD. There are 15 residues in the CDR3. V gave up 4 bases and J gave up 5 bases; unmatched junction bases: 9. As DNA, the CDR3 is TGTGCCATCAGTGGGTCGGGACTAGGTAGTGAGACCCAGTACTTC. Translating gives CAISGSGLGSETQYF.

This clone was detected only once. This chain connects TRBV19 to TRBJ2-7, with TRBD2 matching over 9 bases. Germline trimming cut 5 bases from V and 4 bases from J; bases unmatched to any gene: 9. The CDR3 covers 15 residues. Germline V gene sequence: CDR1 LNHDA, CDR2 SQIVND (reference sequence). DNA of the CDR3: TGTGCCAGTAGTCCGGGACTAGCCGCAACGTACGAGCAGTACTTC. Translated, it gives CASSPGLAATYEQYF.

The chain joins TRBV6-5 to TRBJ2-5; 7 bases are a match to TRBD2. Trimming at V came to 0 bases and at J to 5 bases, leaving 3 bases not matched to a gene. Germline V gene lookup returns CDR1 MNHEY and CDR2 SVGAGI. The CDR3 runs 14 residues. The CDR3 DNA reads TGTGCCAGCAGTTACTCACGACTAGCCGAGACCCAGTACTTC. Translating it yields CASSYSRLAETQYF.

As concerns this clone: This sample also contains other DNA sequences that code for the same CDR3. The chain recombines TRBV2 with TRBJ1-5, with D unresolved. This CDR3 comprises 14 residues. Looked up from germline, CDR1 is SNHLY and CDR2 is FYNNEI. The V gene lost 3 bases and the J gene lost 0 bases, with 6 bases spanning the gap. The CDR3 coding sequence is TGTGCCAGCAGTGACCGAGATAGCAATCAGCCCCAGCATTTT. Protein: CASSDRDSNQPQHF.

J is TRBJ2-7 and V is TRBV7-9; 12 bases match TRBD2. V was pared by 5 bases and J by 0 bases, with 5 bases of the junction left unmatched. This CDR3 is 16 amino acids long. Germline assignment: CDR1 SEHNR and CDR2 FQNEAQ (reference sequence). In DNA, the CDR3 is TGTGCCAGCAGCCGTAGGACTAGCGGGGACTCCTACGAGCAGTACTTC. This encodes CASSRRTSGDSYEQYF.

V usage is TRBV2 and J usage is TRBJ2-5; no reliable D call. This CDR3 is built from 13 residues. Germline assignment: CDR1 SNHLY and CDR2 FYNNEI. Trimming removed 4 bases from V and 4 bases from J, with 10 bases in between. Here the CDR3 reads CASSAPELETQYF. The CDR3 nucleotides read TGTGCCAGCAGTGCGCCGGAGCTAGAGACCCAGTACTTC.

The chain links TRBV5-4 to TRBJ2-3; TRBD2 aligns across 16 bases. Trimming took 8 bases from V and 5 from J; bases not matched to a gene: 8. This CDR3 has 16 amino acids. CDR1 is SGHNT, CDR2 YYREEE, per germline (reference sequence). The CDR3 sequence is CASPGTSGGAGDTQYF. CDR3 DNA sequence: TGTGCCAGTCCCGGGACTAGCGGGGGGGCTGGAGATACGCAGTATTTT.

The rearrangement joins TRBV29-1 to TRBJ1-3; 7 nucleotides match TRBD1. Germline trimming cut 5 bases from V and 1 base from J; bases unmatched to any gene: 5. Germline-derived CDR1 and CDR2 are SQVTM and ANQGSEA. The CDR3 loop spans 14 amino acids. CDR3: CSVLPTGSGNTIYF. For the CDR3, the DNA is TGCAGCGTTCTACCGACAGGGTCTGGAAACACCATATATTTT.

V is TRBV29-1 and J is TRBJ2-7; perhaps TRBD2 as D (5 bases). Deletions cut 3 bases from V and 5 bases from J, with 17 bases between. Germline CDR1 SQVTM, CDR2 ANQGSEA. The CDR3 length is 14 residues. The CDR3 DNA is TGCAGCGTTGATGAAGGAACGGGGTCCCACGAGCAGTACTTC. It encodes CSVDEGTGSHEQYF.

The chain carries TRBV2 and TRBJ2-2; a possible D gene is TRBD1 (7 bases). Germline assignment: CDR1 SNHLY and CDR2 FYNNEI. V lost 3 bases and J 6 bases, leaving 17 bases between the germline ends. The CDR3 runs 16 residues. This chain's CDR3 is CASSDAGQMFAGELFF. In DNA form, the CDR3 reads TGTGCCAGCAGTGACGCGGGACAGATGTTTGCCGGGGAGCTGTTTTTT.

The rearrangement joins TRBV10-2 to TRBJ1-6; 8 positions agree with TRBD1. Germline lookup yields CDR1 WSHSY and CDR2 SAAADI. The CDR3 is 13 residues long. The ends lost 6 bases at V and 7 bases at J; junction bases unmatched: 2. The CDR3 spells CASSRGLNSPLHF. Written as DNA, the CDR3 is TGCGCCAGCAGCAGGGGGCTAAATTCACCCCTCCACTTT.

The chain carries TRBV10-3 and TRBJ2-7; D not resolved. V gave up 3 bases and J gave up 0 bases, with 9 bases separating them. The CDR3 has 14 amino acids. Germline lookup yields CDR1 ENHRY and CDR2 SYGVKD. The CDR3 sequence: CAISDSRPSYEQYF. Here the CDR3 DNA reads TGTGCCATCAGTGACTCGAGGCCCTCCTACGAGCAGTACTTC.

This chain uses TRBV7-2 with TRBJ2-3; 14 nucleotides align to TRBD2. Germline V lookup: CDR1 SGHTA, CDR2 FQGNSA. CDR3 length equals 18 residues. J was trimmed by 6 bases and V by 5 bases; bases with no gene match: 13. The CDR3 is CASSARLAGGAQRDTQYF. CDR3 coding DNA: TGTGCCAGCAGCGCGAGACTAGCGGGGGGGGCGCAGAGGGATACGCAGTATTTT.

V gene TRBV11-2 combines with J gene TRBJ2-3; D may be TRBD2 (7 bases). Trimming took off 3 bases at V and 0 bases at J, with 19 bases between the two ends. CDR1 is SGHAT and CDR2 is FQNNGV in the germline V gene. The CDR3 runs 18 residues. Written as DNA, the CDR3 is TGTGCCAGCAGCTTTGAGGGGGGGCGATATCCTAGCACAGATACGCAGTATTTT. This encodes CASSFEGGRYPSTDTQYF. The full variable domain, completed using reference TRBV11-2 and TRBJ2-3, is EAGVAQSPRYKIIEKRQSVAFWCNPISGHATLYWYQQILGQGPKLLIQFQNNGVVDDSQLPKDRFSAERLKGVDSTLKIQPAKLEDSAVYLCASSFEGGRYPSTDTQYFGPGTRLTVL.

V usage is TRBV2 and J usage is TRBJ2-6, with TRBD1 identical over 7 bases. This CDR3 is built from 15 residues. CDR1 is SNHLY, CDR2 FYNNEI, per germline. Unmatched junction bases numbered 4, after V lost 8 bases and J lost 0 bases. The CDR3 DNA reads as TGTGCCAGCGGGGACAGATCCTCTGGGGCCAACGTCCTGACTTTC. Protein product: CASGDRSSGANVLTF.

In DNA form, the CDR3 reads TGCGCCAGCACCGCTACTGGTTATCTCAATGAGCAGTTCTTC. This sequence encodes CASTATGYLNEQFF. The V gene is TRBV5-1, the J gene TRBJ2-1, with D uncertain. V lost 6 bases, J lost 6 bases, and 16 bases lay in between. This CDR3 has 14 amino acids. CDR1 is SGHRS and CDR2 is YFSETQ in the germline V gene.

The chain couples TRBV9 to TRBJ2-1, with D tentatively TRBD2 (5 bases). Germline V gives CDR1 SGDLS, CDR2 YYNGEE. The CDR3 sequence is 12 residues long. V lost 3 bases and J 8 bases, leaving 9 bases between the germline ends. The chain's CDR3 is CASSGLGDEQFF. Here the CDR3 DNA reads TGTGCCAGCAGCGGACTGGGAGATGAGCAGTTCTTC.

The V call is TRBV9, the J call TRBJ2-1; tentatively, D is TRBD2 (5 bases). Trimming stripped 4 bases from V and 8 bases from J, with 13 bases between. The germline gives CDR1 SGDLS, CDR2 YYNGEE. The CDR3 covers 13 residues. The CDR3 loop is CASSRSKEDEQFF. The CDR3 DNA reads as TGTGCCAGCAGCCGGAGCAAGGAGGATGAGCAGTTCTTC.

V gene TRBV11-3 combines with J gene TRBJ2-1; D may be TRBD2 (6 bases). The V and J ends lost 2 bases and 8 bases respectively, with 7 bases between them. The CDR3 contains 12 residues. Germline V gene lookup returns CDR1 SGHNT and CDR2 YENEEA. CDR3 DNA: TGTGCCAGCAGCTTATCGGGAGATGAGCAGTTCTTC. It yields the protein CASSLSGDEQFF.

This chain joins TRBV4-1 and TRBJ1-3; 8 bases fit TRBD1. Germline V gene sequence: CDR1 MGHRA, CDR2 YSYEKL. This CDR3 contains 17 residues. V was pared by 0 bases and J by 0 bases, with 4 bases of the junction left unmatched. This CDR3 reads CASSQDWDRSSGNTIYF. The CDR3 DNA follows: TGCGCCAGCAGCCAAGATTGGGACAGGAGCTCTGGAAACACCATATATTTT.

This clone was recorded only once. CDR3 DNA sequence: TGTGCCAGCAGGAAGACCGATGGCGGGGAGCAGTACTTC. Translated, it gives CASRKTDGGEQYF. This chain uses TRBV6-1 with TRBJ2-7; D is perhaps TRBD2 (5 bases). The V end was cut by 6 bases, the J end by 7 bases, with 16 bases between. From germline, CDR1 is MNHNS and CDR2 SASEGT. The CDR3 consists of 13 residues.

This clone was observed a single time. Here the CDR3 DNA reads TGTGCCAGCAGCTTTTGGATGAGCGGGAGTAACAACGAGCAGTACTTC. Protein product: CASSFWMSGSNNEQYF. The rearrangement uses TRBV13 and TRBJ2-7; 8 nucleotides line up with TRBD2. The germline gives CDR1 PRHDT, CDR2 FYEKMQ (reference sequence). This CDR3 region has 16 residues. V lost 3 bases and J lost 5; bases outside the gene matches: 12.

The V gene is TRBV6-5, the J gene TRBJ1-1; D call uncertain. There are 15 residues in the CDR3. The V gene lost 6 bases and the J gene lost 1 base, with 15 bases spanning the gap. Germline-derived CDR1 and CDR2 are MNHEY and SVGAGI. CDR3: CASSSPNRENTEAFF. DNA of the CDR3: TGTGCCAGCAGCTCCCCAAACAGAGAGAACACTGAAGCTTTCTTT.

The chain employs TRBV29-1 and TRBJ2-1, with D perhaps TRBD2 (5 bases). CDR1 and CDR2 from the germline V gene are SQVTM and ANQGSEA. The V end lost 3 bases, the J end lost 7 bases, and 16 bases lay between the germline ends. The length of the CDR3 is 14 residues. CDR3 DNA: TGCAGCGTTGATACCGCCTTGTCGGGGAATGAGCAGTTCTTC. Its translation: CSVDTALSGNEQFF.

With regard to this clone: The junction departs from germline at one end; a sequencing error may be responsible. The chain joins TRBV5-8 to TRBJ1-1, with D possibly matching TRBD1 (5 bases). Germline-derived CDR1 and CDR2 are SGHTS and YDEGEE. The CDR3 runs to 11 residues. CDR3 region: CASSFGLGGLF. Here the CDR3 DNA reads TGTGCCAGCAGCTTTGGCCTCGGGGGGTTATTT.

Here the CDR3 reads CASSEEMDQPQHF. The CDR3 DNA sequence: TGTGCCAGCAGTGAGGAGATGGATCAGCCCCAGCATTTT. This sequence joins TRBV2 and TRBJ1-5; D remains unclear. The CDR3 has 13 amino acids. Between the trimmed V and J ends, which lost 3 bases and 5 bases, there was a span of 8 bases. Germline assignment: CDR1 SNHLY and CDR2 FYNNEI. The variable domain in full, completed from reference TRBV2 and TRBJ1-5, reads EPEVTQTPSHQVTQMGQEVILRCVPISNHLYFYWYRQILGQKVEFLVSFYNNEISEKSEIFDDQFSVERPDGSNFTLKIRSTKLEDSAMYFCASSEEMDQPQHFGDGTRLSIL.